The 26 T cell receptor beta chains given below trace back to one sample, sequenced in a study of blood T cell repertoires in COVID-19. Libraries were prepared by immunoSEQ multiplex PCR; TCRdb keeps only in-frame clonotypes and omits some of them. The sample carries roughly 230,000 clones, nearly 90% recorded once. The sequenced sample consisted of peripheral blood. The receptors were gathered from a woman aged 60-70 years with COVID-19, enrolled during active disease.

This clone was recorded a few times. This chain uses TRBV19 with TRBJ1-1; 10 nucleotides align to TRBD1. J lost 8 bases, V lost 6 bases, and 9 bases had no gene match. CDR3 size: 14 residues. Per germline, CDR1 LNHDA and CDR2 SQIVND (reference sequence). DNA for the CDR3: TGTGCCAGTAGAAGTACCCGGGACAGGGGAGAAGCTTTCTTT. This gives the protein CASRSTRDRGEAFF.

The chain carries TRBV18 and TRBJ2-7; 7 nucleotides align to TRBD1. Trimming removed 3 bases from V and 0 bases from J; junction bases left unmatched: 11. The length of the CDR3 is 17 residues. The germline V gene encodes CDR1 KGHSH and CDR2 LQKENI. The CDR3 sequence: CASSPANRDSHSYEQYF. CDR3 in DNA: TGTGCCAGCTCACCTGCCAACCGGGACAGTCACTCCTACGAGCAGTACTTC.

The rearrangement uses TRBV5-5 and TRBJ1-5; 7 nucleotides line up with TRBD1. CDR3 length: 15 amino acids. From germline, CDR1 is SGHKS and CDR2 YYEKEE (reference sequence). V lost 4 bases to trimming and J lost 0 bases; unmatched junction nucleotides: 4. The CDR3 loop reads CASSLTGTSNQPQHF. The DNA of the CDR3 is TGTGCCAGCAGCCTGACAGGGACTAGCAATCAGCCCCAGCATTTT.

With regard to this clone: No DNA is shown, since the ends of the CDR3 on it are uncertain; the CDR3 is the one TCRdb lists. This chain uses TRBV6-6 with TRBJ2-1; the table's D gene call, TRBD2, was not cross checked with the DNA. Looked up from germline, CDR1 is MNHNY and CDR2 is SVGAGI (reference sequence). The CDR3 adds up to 14 amino acids, both ends counted. CDR3: CASSSSGGRNEQFF.

With respect to this clone: The junction departs from the called germline gene at one end, perhaps through a read error. Other DNA sequences from this sample encode an identical CDR3 as well. The V call is TRBV13, the J call TRBJ1-2; 8 bases are shared with TRBD1. This CDR3 spans 15 amino acids. CDR1 is PRHDT and CDR2 is FYEKMQ in the germline V gene (reference sequence). The CDR3 region is CASSFRDRPYYGYTF. CDR3 bases: TGTGCCAGCAGCTTCCGGGACAGGCCTTACTATGGCTACACCTTT. Looking up the rest from reference TRBV13 and TRBJ1-2 gives the full variable domain: AAGVIQSPRHLIKEKRETATLKCYPIPRHDTVYWYQQGPGQDPQFLISFYEKMQSDKGSIPDRFSAQQFSDYHSELNMSSLELGDSALYFCASSFRDRPYYGYTFGSGTRLTVV.

The CDR3 sequence: CASSFHSYEQYF. The CDR3 DNA sequence: TGTGCCAGCAGCTTCCACAGCTACGAGCAGTACTTC. The chain links TRBV5-4 to TRBJ2-7; D unclear. This CDR3 region has 12 residues. Trimming took 2 bases from V and 3 from J, leaving 6 bases between them. Germline V gene data show CDR1 as SGHNT and CDR2 as YYREEE (reference sequence).

This chain uses TRBV30 with TRBJ2-1; 11 nucleotides align to TRBD2. V was pared by 5 bases and J by 8 bases, with 20 bases of the junction left unmatched. Germline V CDR1 and CDR2: GTSNPN, SVGIG (reference sequence). There are 18 residues in the CDR3. The CDR3 sequence is CAWSRLAGLYRQVDEQFF. In nucleotides, the CDR3 is TGTGCCTGGTCCCGACTAGCGGGGTTGTACCGACAAGTGGATGAGCAGTTCTTC.

V usage is TRBV18 and J usage is TRBJ2-1, with D tentatively TRBD2 (5 bases). The CDR3 has 15 residues. Trimming took 1 base from V and 10 from J, leaving 17 bases between them. Germline assignment: CDR1 KGHSH and CDR2 LQKENI. The CDR3 DNA follows: TGTGCCAGCTCACCACAGGTTACTGGGGAGAGGGAGCAGTTCTTC. Translated, it gives CASSPQVTGEREQFF.

In DNA, the CDR3 is TGTGCCAGCAGCGCGGGACAGGGTTCCTACAATGAGCAGTTCTTC. It specifies CASSAGQGSYNEQFF. The rearrangement joins TRBV5-8 to TRBJ2-1; 9 nucleotides match TRBD1. The V gene end was trimmed by 4 bases and the J gene end by 1 base; junction bases not matched to a gene: 3. Germline values: CDR1 SGHTS, CDR2 YDEGEE. The CDR3 length is 15 residues. Complete variable domain (other parts from reference TRBV5-8 and TRBJ2-1): EAGVTQSPTHLIKTRGQQATLRCSPISGHTSVYWYQQALGLGLQFLLWYDEGEERNRGNFPPRFSGRQFPNYSSELNVNALELEDSALYLCASSAGQGSYNEQFFGPGTRLTVL.

The sample holds one count of this clone. The rearrangement links TRBV5-1 to TRBJ1-2, with 8 bases aligning to TRBD1. CDR1 SGHRS and CDR2 YFSETQ come from the germline V gene. The V segment lost 3 bases and the J segment 8 bases; nucleotides outside the gene matches: 6. The CDR3 has 13 amino acids. The DNA of the CDR3 is TGCGCCAGCAGCTGGGGACAGGATTACGGCTACACCTTC. Encoded protein: CASSWGQDYGYTF.

The chain uses TRBV7-6 and TRBJ2-3; 9 positions match TRBD2. The J segment lost 2 bases and the V segment lost 1 base, leaving 4 bases of the junction unmatched. The CDR3 totals 16 residues. The germline V gene has CDR1 SGHVS and CDR2 FNYEAQ. CDR3 in amino acids: CASSLGPSGVTDTQYF. CDR3 DNA: TGTGCCAGCAGCTTAGGTCCTAGCGGGGTCACAGATACGCAGTATTTT. The full variable domain, rest sourced from reference TRBV7-6 and TRBJ2-3, is GAGVSQSPRYKVTKRGQDVALRCDPISGHVSLYWYRQALGQGPEFLTYFNYEAQQDKSGLPNDRFSAERPEGSISTLTIQRTEQRDSAMYRCASSLGPSGVTDTQYFGPGTRLTVL.

The chain couples TRBV6-2 or TRBV6-3 to TRBJ1-5, with no clear D. The ends were cut back, 2 bases at V and 5 bases at J, with 10 bases in the middle. The CDR3 runs to 14 residues. Germline V gene sequence: CDR1 MNHEY, CDR2 SVGEGT. The CDR3 coding sequence is TGTGCCAGCAGTTACGAGGGCACCTATCAGCCCCAGCATTTT. Its translation: CASSYEGTYQPQHF.

The V call is TRBV10-3, the J call TRBJ1-6; D gene unclear. The germline gives CDR1 ENHRY, CDR2 SYGVKD. Trimming shortened V by 3 bases and J by 10 bases, and 16 bases separated the two germline ends. The CDR3 runs to 15 residues. The CDR3 loop reads CAISEKSPDLSPLHF. The CDR3 nucleotides read TGTGCCATCAGTGAAAAGTCTCCTGACTTATCACCCCTCCACTTT.

The chain is built from TRBV10-3 and TRBJ2-7, with 7 bases lining up with TRBD1. Per germline, CDR1 ENHRY and CDR2 SYGVKD. CDR3 length: 15 amino acids. With 2 bases clipped from V and 2 bases from J, the junction kept 6 bases outside the gene matches. The CDR3 reads CAISEGTADTYEQYF. The CDR3 region has the DNA TGTGCCATCAGTGAGGGGACAGCCGATACCTACGAGCAGTACTTC.

The gene calls are TRBV7-9 and TRBJ1-4; D is ambiguous. CDR3 length: 15 residues. Trimming took 8 bases from V and 3 from J, leaving 16 bases between them. Germline V gene sequence: CDR1 SEHNR, CDR2 FQNEAQ (reference sequence). CDR3 nucleotides: TGTGCCAGCCAACCACCGGGAACCCCTAATGAAAAACTGTTTTTT. Protein sequence: CASQPPGTPNEKLFF.

This clone came up once. The chain recombines TRBV13 with TRBJ1-2; D is ambiguous. This CDR3 region has 14 residues. V shed 5 bases and J shed 4 bases, with 14 bases lying between them. Per germline, CDR1 PRHDT and CDR2 FYEKMQ (reference sequence). Here the CDR3 DNA reads TGTGCCAGCAGCCTTACTTCGGCGGTCTATGGCTACACCTTC. Its protein is CASSLTSAVYGYTF.

As for this clone: Other DNA sequences in the same sample also yield this CDR3. In DNA, the CDR3 is TGTGCCAGCAGCTTAGCGGGACAGGTCTATGGCTACACCTTC. As protein: CASSLAGQVYGYTF. The rearrangement joins TRBV7-2 to TRBJ1-2, with 8 bases matching TRBD1. Germline-derived CDR1 and CDR2 are SGHTA and FQGNSA. The CDR3 has 14 amino acids. V dropped 0 bases and J dropped 4; count of bases not matched to a gene: 1.

The J gene is TRBJ2-1, the V gene TRBV3-1 (or the pseudogene TRBV3-2); possibly TRBD1 for D (6 bases). Trimming pared 3 bases from V and 2 bases from J, leaving 14 bases between. CDR1 is LGHDT and CDR2 is YNNKEL in the germline V gene (reference sequence). This CDR3 has 16 residues. The CDR3 reads CASSQAWAGAYNEQFF. CDR3 coding DNA: TGTGCCAGCAGCCAGGCGTGGGCAGGGGCCTACAATGAGCAGTTCTTC.

The chain carries TRBV4-3 and TRBJ2-3, with 13 nucleotides matching TRBD2. The V and J ends lost 1 base and 2 bases, in that order; junction bases with no gene match: 9. The germline CDR1 and CDR2 sequences are LGHNA and YSLEER. This CDR3 comprises 19 residues. CDR3 coding DNA: TGCGCCAGCAGCCAAGCCTACCGGGGACTAGCGGGGTACACAGATACGCAGTATTTT. This translates into CASSQAYRGLAGYTDTQYF.

The chain carries TRBV5-6 and TRBJ2-1, with 10 bases matching TRBD2. V lost 3 bases and J lost 8; bases outside the gene matches: 8. The CDR3 is 15 amino acids. Looked up from germline, CDR1 is SGHDT and CDR2 is YYEEEE. The CDR3: CASSSLAGRGDEQFF. CDR3 nucleotide sequence: TGTGCCAGCAGCTCACTAGCGGGGCGGGGGGATGAGCAGTTCTTC.

This chain uses TRBV9 with TRBJ1-1, with 9 bases fitting TRBD1. Germline values: CDR1 SGDLS, CDR2 YYNGEE. This CDR3 comprises 15 residues. J gave up 0 bases and V 5 bases, and 5 bases lay outside the gene matches. CDR3 coding DNA: TGTGCCAGCAGTCCACAGGGGGCTTTGAACACTGAAGCTTTCTTT. Its translation is CASSPQGALNTEAFF.

CDR3 DNA sequence: TGTGCTAGTGGCTTTCACGGGGGGGCGTTGGGCACAGATACGCAGTATTTT. This codes for CASGFHGGALGTDTQYF. V and J are TRBV12-5 and TRBJ2-3, with 8 bases aligning to TRBD2. The J segment lost 1 base and the V segment lost 6 bases, leaving 12 bases of the junction unmatched. This CDR3 region has 17 residues. Germline CDR1 and CDR2: LGHNT and FRNRAP.

This chain joins TRBV6-1 and TRBJ1-3; the D is unclear. V shed 2 bases and J shed 0 bases, with 5 bases lying between them. The CDR3 has 14 residues. Germline V gives CDR1 MNHNS, CDR2 SASEGT. The chain's CDR3 is CASSEQRSGNTIYF. The CDR3 bases are TGTGCCAGCAGTGAACAGCGCTCTGGAAACACCATATATTTT.

The V call is TRBV6-2 or TRBV6-3, the J call TRBJ2-5; possible D gene TRBD1, 6 bases. Germline CDR1 reads MNHEY; CDR2 reads SVGEGT. The CDR3 sequence is 13 residues long. V was cut by 6 bases and J by 1 base, with 9 bases left in between. In DNA form, the CDR3 reads TGTGCCAGCAGCGGACAGATCCAAGAGACCCAGTACTTC. Its protein product is CASSGQIQETQYF.

V usage is TRBV5-4 and J usage is TRBJ1-4, with D perhaps matching TRBD1 (6 bases). Germline V gives CDR1 SGHNT, CDR2 YYREEE (reference sequence). The CDR3 contains 14 residues. V gave up 3 bases and J gave up 7 bases, with 13 bases separating them. The CDR3 DNA follows: TGTGCCAGCAGCTCAACAGGGTCGGGTGAAAAACTGTTTTTT. Translated: CASSSTGSGEKLFF.

The chain uses TRBV10-1 and TRBJ1-4; D perhaps matches TRBD1 (5 bases). The V end lost 5 bases, the J end lost 4 bases, and 14 bases lay between the germline ends. The length of the CDR3 is 15 residues. Germline V gene sequence: CDR1 WNHNN, CDR2 SYGVQD (reference sequence). CDR3 in DNA: TGCGCCAGCAGTCGGGGGTACAGTCATAATGAAAAACTGTTTTTT. Protein product: CASSRGYSHNEKLFF.